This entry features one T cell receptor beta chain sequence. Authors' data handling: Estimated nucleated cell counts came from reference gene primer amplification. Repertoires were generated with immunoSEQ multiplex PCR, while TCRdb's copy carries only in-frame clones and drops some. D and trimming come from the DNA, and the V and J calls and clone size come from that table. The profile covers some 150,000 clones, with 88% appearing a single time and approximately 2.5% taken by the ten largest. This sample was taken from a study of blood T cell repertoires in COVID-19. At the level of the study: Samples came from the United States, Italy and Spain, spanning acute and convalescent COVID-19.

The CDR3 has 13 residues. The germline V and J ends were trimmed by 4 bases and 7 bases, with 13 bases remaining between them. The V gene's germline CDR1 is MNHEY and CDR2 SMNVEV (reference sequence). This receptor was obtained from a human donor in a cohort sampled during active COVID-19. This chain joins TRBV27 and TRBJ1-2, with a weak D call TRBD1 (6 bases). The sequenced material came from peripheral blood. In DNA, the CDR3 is TGTGCCAGCAGTTCAATACAGGGATTTGGCTACACCTTC. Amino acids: CASSSIQGFGYTF.